This TCR beta chain derives from a study of CD8 T cells in Susac syndrome. From blood CD8+ and CD4+ T cells, TCR beta sequences were generated. Relapsing-remitting disease, either stable or active, was present in the multiple sclerosis controls, who were treatment-naive patients. Purification of the CD8+ and CD4+ T cells relied on negative isolation, and TEMRA cells underwent FACS enrichment. The CDR3 totals 14 residues. The germline gives CDR1 SNHLY, CDR2 FYNNEI. Trimming took 0 bases from V and 4 from J, leaving 4 bases between them. Random hexamers were used to reverse transcribe an amount of about 0.5 to 1 ug RNA. Across 54 Vbeta and 13 Jbeta, immunoSEQ multiplex PCR amplified TCR beta CDR3. TCRdb itself ran the immunoSEQ multiplex PCR reads through MiXCR, one entry per CDR3 protein. Of 200,000 or so distinct CDR3 sequences listed, more than 90% are singletons.

Specimen: CD4+ T cells from PBMCs. This TCR was recovered from a human donor with multiple sclerosis. This chain links TRBV2 with TRBJ2-6; D is unresolved. DNA for the CDR3: TGTGCCAGCAGTGAAGCGGTAGGGGCCAACGTCCTGACTTTC. Translated, it gives CASSEAVGANVLTF.